The present T cell receptor (beta chain) was sequenced within a study of post-analysis software for immune sequencing data. Unique-molecular-identifier-tagged TCR beta cDNA libraries were used. TCRdb reprocessed the PCR reads via MiXCR and lists one record per CDR3 protein. In the table there are approximately 730,000 distinct CDR3 sequences, roughly 50% of which are singletons. General study points: Roughly five TRBV segments, including TRBV5-6, TRBV5-1 and TRBV20-1, were more frequent in patients than controls.

This clonotype was seen a handful of times. Its antigen is unidentified. Deletions cut 7 bases from V and 2 bases from J, with 9 bases between. The CDR3 runs to 14 residues. Sequenced sample: blood. The clonotype originates from a girl between 5 and 17 years old with multiple sclerosis. The gene calls are TRBV12-3 or TRBV12-4 and TRBJ2-6; D unclear. CDR3 in DNA: TGTGCCAGCAATTTGGGCGCTGGGGCCAACGTCCTGACTTTC. Amino acid sequence: CASNLGAGANVLTF.